This record covers a single T cell receptor (beta chain). Only in-frame clones appear in the TCRdb table, and some are missing; sequencing was by immunoSEQ multiplex PCR. The table has around 750,000 clones, approximately 74% seen once. V lost 4 bases to trimming and J lost 5 bases, with 11 bases between them. The CDR3 runs to 13 residues. CDR1 and CDR2 from the germline V gene are ENHRY and SYGVKD. These data come from a study of shared clonotypes between healthy human individuals. The chain has TRBV10-3 and TRBJ2-5, with D uncertain. The receptor comes from a woman aged 25 to 39 in good health. The sequencing input was memory CD4+ T cells sorted from blood. Subset indicated: CD45RA-negative fraction. The CDR3 coding sequence is TGTGCCATCAGTGCGTTCGGTTGGGAGACCCAGTACTTC. Translated, it gives CAISAFGWETQYF.